The rows below give T cell receptor beta chains drawn from one sample of a study of vaccination effects on CD4 cells after COVID-19. Profiled with immunoSEQ multiplex PCR; TCRdb holds only in-frame clones, not every one. The sample gives tens of thousands of clones, over 75% of which show up once; approximately 20% is in the top ten. No cognate antigen is known for these TCRs. The starting material was CD4+ T cells from PBMCs cultured with HCoV-NL63 spike peptides, obtained after COVID-19 vaccination. These receptors all stem from a human donor who received a COVID-19 vaccine. Each CDR3 is given with its conserved first and last residue. The D gene is left open where the match is weak. Size values are once, few and many counts, or a class for expanded clones, and some rows have none.

V: TRBV28
size: few
J: TRBJ2-1
D: -
CDR3: CASSGSQGGNEQFF
DNA: TGTGCCAGCAGTGGTTCTCAAGGCGGGAATGAGCAGTTCTTC

V: TRBV3-1/TRBV3-2
size: -
J: TRBJ1-6
D: TRBD1
CDR3: CASSQDPGQTYYPLHF
DNA: TGTGCCAGCAGCCAAGATCCGGGACAGACTTATTACCCCCTCCACTTT

V: TRBV6-5
size: -
J: TRBJ2-7
D: -
CDR3: CASTPLLIPYEQYF
DNA: TGTGCCAGTACCCCGCTTCTCATCCCCTACGAGCAGTACTTC

V: TRBV19
size: -
J: TRBJ1-5
D: -
CDR3: CASSIGGRAGRQPQHF
DNA: TGTGCCAGTAGTATAGGCGGAAGGGCGGGGAGGCAGCCCCAGCATTTT

V: TRBV5-1
size: few
J: TRBJ1-6
D: -
CDR3: CASRSPGSHSPLHF
DNA: TGCGCCAGCAGGTCTCCAGGGAGCCATTCACCCCTCCACTTT

V: TRBV2
size: few
J: TRBJ1-1
D: -
CDR3: CASSAWGTEAFF
DNA: TGTGCCAGCAGTGCGTGGGGCACTGAAGCTTTCTTT

V: TRBV28
size: -
J: TRBJ1-5
D: TRBD1
CDR3: CASSSGTGGFDQPQHF
DNA: TGTGCCAGCAGTTCCGGGACAGGGGGCTTCGATCAGCCCCAGCATTTT

V: TRBV5-6
size: -
J: TRBJ2-2
D: TRBD1
CDR3: CASSLTGQGRLTGELFF
DNA: TGTGCCAGCAGCTTGACCGGACAGGGGCGACTCACCGGGGAGCTGTTTTTT

V: TRBV4-1
size: few
J: TRBJ1-2
D: TRBD1
CDR3: CASSQGRDRGNYGYTF
DNA: TGCGCCAGCAGCCAAGGCCGGGACAGAGGTAACTATGGCTACACCTTC

V: TRBV30
size: -
J: TRBJ1-1
D: -
CDR3: CAWSVSDTEAFF
DNA: TGTGCCTGGAGTGTATCTGACACTGAAGCTTTCTTT

V: TRBV4-1
size: -
J: TRBJ2-7
D: -
CDR3: CASSSRNDGYEQYF
DNA: TGCGCCAGCAGCTCGCGGAATGACGGATACGAGCAGTACTTC

V: TRBV11-2
size: -
J: TRBJ2-5
D: -
CDR3: CASSLVFGWTEETQYF
DNA: TGTGCCAGCAGCTTAGTTTTTGGCTGGACAGAAGAGACCCAGTACTTC

V: TRBV29-1
size: -
J: TRBJ1-1
D: -
CDR3: CSVEVVRTVHTEAFF
DNA: TGCAGCGTTGAAGTGGTCCGGACGGTGCACACTGAAGCTTTCTTT

V: TRBV7-2
size: -
J: TRBJ1-2
D: TRBD1
CDR3: CASSFTGVYGYTF
DNA: TGTGCCAGCAGCTTTACAGGGGTCTATGGCTACACCTTC

V: TRBV6-6
size: few
J: TRBJ1-1
D: -
CDR3: CASRSTGLNTEAFF
DNA: TGTGCCAGCAGGTCAACAGGGTTGAACACTGAAGCTTTCTTT

V: TRBV20-1
size: once
J: TRBJ2-7
D: -
CDR3: CSARVQREQYF
DNA: TGCAGTGCCCGAGTCCAGCGGGAGCAGTACTTC

V: TRBV6-5
size: -
J: TRBJ1-1
D: -
CDR3: CASSTLGNTEAFF
DNA: TGTGCCAGCAGCACACTTGGGAACACTGAAGCTTTCTTT

V: TRBV19
size: -
J: TRBJ1-5
D: TRBD1
CDR3: CASNTGDSNQPQHF
DNA: TGTGCCAGTAACACAGGGGATAGCAATCAGCCCCAGCATTTT

V: TRBV9
size: -
J: TRBJ2-7
D: TRBD1
CDR3: CASSAGTGVFYEQYF
DNA: TGTGCCAGCAGCGCTGGGACAGGGGTTTTCTACGAGCAGTACTTC

V: TRBV6-5
size: -
J: TRBJ1-2
D: TRBD1
CDR3: CASRFIQGAIGYTF
DNA: TGTGCCAGCAGATTCATACAGGGGGCAATAGGCTACACCTTC

V: TRBV2
size: -
J: TRBJ1-3
D: -
CDR3: CASSRLGGSGNTIYF
DNA: TGTGCCAGCAGTCGACTCGGGGGCTCAGGAAACACCATATATTTT

V: TRBV27
size: -
J: TRBJ2-1
D: -
CDR3: CASSFPSQGRNEQFF
DNA: TGTGCCAGCAGTTTCCCCTCCCAGGGGAGGAATGAGCAGTTCTTC

V: TRBV4-1
size: -
J: TRBJ1-1
D: TRBD1
CDR3: CASSQGQGMNTEAFF
DNA: TGCGCCAGCAGCCAAGGACAGGGGATGAACACTGAAGCTTTCTTT

V: TRBV19
size: -
J: TRBJ1-5
D: TRBD1
CDR3: CATGTGDSNQPQHF
DNA: TGTGCCACCGGGACAGGGGATAGCAATCAGCCCCAGCATTTT

V: TRBV6-2/TRBV6-3
size: -
J: TRBJ2-7
D: -
CDR3: CASSYLQLLEQYF
DNA: TGTGCCAGCAGTTACCTCCAACTCCTCGAGCAGTACTTC

V: TRBV6-5
size: -
J: TRBJ1-2
D: -
CDR3: CATRNVGGRHGYTF
DNA: TGTGCCACCAGGAACGTCGGGGGGCGTCATGGCTACACCTTC

V: TRBV28
size: -
J: TRBJ2-7
D: -
CDR3: CASSFRVSYEQYF
DNA: TGTGCCAGCAGTTTCAGGGTGTCGTACGAGCAGTACTTC

V: TRBV28
size: -
J: TRBJ1-3
D: -
CDR3: CASSPSPGQHSSGNTIYF
DNA: TGTGCCAGCAGTCCATCGCCGGGGCAGCACTCCTCTGGAAACACCATATATTTT